This T cell receptor (beta chain) appears in the sequencing data of a study of blood T cell repertoires in COVID-19. The protocol was immunoSEQ multiplex PCR, while the TCRdb copy is restricted to in-frame clones and leaves out a portion. The sample has under 150,000 clones, about 80% seen once. Assignments of participants to cohorts depended upon their own reported clinical history. What the recovered Cohort 3 donors had was two negative PCRs, clearance, or symptom resolution. This CDR3 comprises 13 residues. Unmatched junction bases numbered 10, after V lost 7 bases and J lost 5 bases. Germline loops: CDR1 SQVTM, CDR2 ANQGSEA.

V and J are TRBV29-1 and TRBJ1-1; 7 bases fit TRBD1. The sample was PBMCs or T cells enriched from blood (not recorded which). This clonotype was sampled from a woman in her forties or fifties who had recovered from COVID-19. This CDR3 reads CSAIDRALTEAFF. The CDR3 DNA follows: TGCAGCGCTATAGACAGGGCTCTAACTGAAGCTTTCTTT.